This T cell receptor beta chain was sequenced in a study of identical twins (TCRdb year 2016). About the study as a whole: The study deep-sequenced TCR alpha and beta repertoires from monozygotic twins, unrelated adults of various ages and cord blood to test whether fetal clonotypes persist. To rule out contamination, the twin experiments were replicated at different times with different library preparation protocols.

Findings and caveats that apply to the study as a whole: In monozygotic twins, recombination models systematically underestimated out-of-frame TCR alpha sharing, but the models matched the sharing seen between unrelated individuals. Because the same donors could not be followed over many years, the conclusions depended on cross-sectional statistical analysis. Fewer insertions were carried by abundant cord blood beta clonotypes, a similar but weaker trend appeared in young adult naive repertoires, and no such trend appeared in memory repertoires. Compared with coincidental sharing between unrelated individuals, an excess of low generation-probability sequences was observed among out-of-frame TCR alpha sequences shared between twins. Excess twin sharing in beta out-of-frame sequences was weaker because fewer shared sequences lowered the signal-to-noise ratio. Zero-insertion analyses could be partly confounded by invariant T cells such as MAIT and iNKT, though diverse VJ usage argued against such confounding for most clonotypes.

This clonotype was counted at least ten times. Its cognate antigen has yet to be identified. No much larger clone exists at a distance of one base, and base qualities are not known. Every donor in the study was a healthy Caucasian. The twin cohort comprised three pairs of female monozygotic twins, all aged roughly 18 to 30 years. Peripheral blood mononuclear cells were the source from which RNA for the TCR libraries was isolated. Reading the germline V gene gives CDR1 SGHDT and CDR2 YYEEEE. From cysteine to phenylalanine, the CDR3 is 15 amino acids long. Only the CDR3 part of the read is kept: 45 bases, read in frame from the first base. The trim is 3 bases for V and 5 bases for J, with a gap of 17 bases between the germline ends. Preparation of the library involved 5' RACE. Instrument on record: Illumina HiSeq 2000. A universal primer binding site was added through template switching, and the final cDNA carried a unique molecular identifier so that TCR cDNA molecules could be counted accurately. Specific primers in the conserved constant-segment region were used to synthesize first-strand cDNA for TCR alpha and beta chains. To control for contamination, every cDNA library carried two barcodes: a SMART-Mk sample barcode plus Illumina barcodes. TruSeq adapter sequences and Illumina sample barcodes were added in two successive PCR steps. Sequencing of the TCR alpha and beta cDNA libraries was done on the Illumina HiSeq platform using custom primers. As for how the authors treated the data: MiGEC was used to process raw reads and extract unique molecular identifiers, and MiXCR was used to find CDR3 positions. Recombination models were inferred per individual with the repgenHMM and IGoR tools using an EM algorithm. Shared clonotype analysis was performed with the tcR package in R, normalizing sharing by the product of cloneset sizes. To study raw recombination free of thymic and clonal selection effects, out-of-frame nonproductive sequences were analyzed. TCRdb cleaned the public reads at Q25 with fastp, built clones with MiXCR and kept in-frame beta chains. Here each entry gathers all rows of one CDR3 protein and keeps the most common genes and DNA. These V and J calls derive from TCRdb rather than the authors' analysis. The sample includes about 890,000 distinct CDR3 sequences, with around 12% observed a single time. In total, the top ten clones hold about 1.5% of the sample.

These data were also filed under a second study, of yellow fever vaccine responses in identical twins. That second report states: According to the authors, in identical twins the way T cells responded to vaccination appeared partly convergent and partly personalized. The study precisely tracked vaccine-responding T cell clones in identical twins.

In this chain, TRBV5-6 is recombined with TRBJ1-1; D gene: possibly TRBD1, on 5 matching bases. The origin of this receptor is a woman younger than 35 in good health. The specimen sequenced was PBMCs. CDR3 region: CASSWPAITGTEAFF. The nucleotide sequence is TGTGCCAGCAGCTGGCCGGCGATCACAGGAACTGAAGCTTTCTTT. Supplemented by the reference TRBV5-6 and TRBJ1-1 proteins around the CDR3, the complete variable domain is DAGVTQSPTHLIKTRGQQVTLRCSPKSGHDTVSWYQQALGQGPQFIFQYYEEEERQRGNFPDRFSGHQFPNYSSELNVNALLLGDSALYLCASSWPAITGTEAFFGQGTRLTVV.